This paragraph covers one T cell receptor beta chain sequence. This clonotype was observed many times. Its specific antigen is unknown. Per-base quality was not reported, and no clone a single base away is much larger than it. The CDR3 measures 17 amino acids from cysteine to phenylalanine. The read is trimmed to its CDR3 DNA, 51 bases read in frame from base 1. For approximately three days, T cells were expanded from blood mononuclear cells using either the anti-CD3 antibody OKT3 or CD3/CD28 Dynabeads. The expanded T cells were grown in RPMI 1640 containing roughly 10% fetal bovine serum, recombinant human IL-2 (approximately 94 IU/ml) and IL-7 (roughly 5 ng/ml). Cocultures combined about 5 x 10^4 normal T cells with about 5 x 10^4 target cells and bispecific antibody in roughly 99 ul, incubated more than 15 hours at 37°C. Every bispecific antibody was made of two single-chain variable fragments expressed in a single-chain diabody format with a His tag. Effector T cells were obtained from healthy human donors, and peripheral blood mononuclear cells were isolated from leukapheresis samples by Ficoll density gradient centrifugation.

This entry comes from a study of beta chain bispecific antibodies for T cell cancers (dated by TCRdb to 2020 to 2023). Background for the entire study: T cells from healthy donors were cocultured with T cell leukemia lines in the presence of bispecific antibodies, after which the depletion of each TRBV family was measured by TRBV sequencing of the surviving cells. Surface TRBV12 (TRBV12-3) was expressed by Jurkat cells, and surface TRBV5-5 was expressed by HPB-ALL cells.

Unique molecular identifier barcodes were built into the libraries and used for clonotype quantification. Qiagen AllPrep DNA/RNA Micro kits were used to isolate total RNA, and an Agilent TapeStation was used to check RNA quality. TCR beta libraries were built by 5' RACE: cDNA synthesis followed by two PCR steps using TCR beta constant-region gene-specific primers. Sequencing of the TCR beta libraries was done on an Illumina MiSeq platform. As for the authors' bioinformatics: MIGEC, MiXCR and VDJtools were used for read processing. Clonotype frequency was calculated as the fraction of unique molecular identifiers assigned to a given clonotype among all unique molecular identifiers in the sample. Any TRBV gene that IMGT lists as a pseudogene or open reading frame, and is therefore nonfunctional, such as TRBV1, TRBV12-1 and TRBV21, was left out. TCRdb reprocessed the public reads (quality trimming at Q25 with fastp, clone calling with MiXCR) and kept in-frame beta chains. Entries are consolidated by CDR3 protein sequence, retaining the most common genes and DNA. Here the V and J calls rest on TCRdb's processing, not on the authors' analysis. A total of just over 20,000 distinct CDR3 sequences appear in this sample, roughly 2.6% of them only once. The leading ten clones occupy approximately 29% of the sample.

Study-level results and caveats: Cross-reactivity of the anti-TRBV5-5 antibody with TRBV5-6 was attributed to high sequence similarity between the two genes. Every sequenced sample was a mix of normal T cells and leukemia cell line cells, and most of the targeted TRBV signal originated from the leukemia cells instead of the normal T cells.

This receptor chain uses TRBV21-1 and TRBJ1-5. TRBV21-1 is a known pseudogene. Material: healthy donor T cells cultured with leukemia cells. The clonotype was recovered from a human donor in good health. Some clones in this sample may be carry-over from other donors' samples. The DNA sequence is as follows: TGTGCCAGCAGGTTTGGGAAGCTTCGGTGGAGCAATCAGCCCCAGCATTTT. The translation is CASRFGKLRWSNQPQHF.